The rows below give T cell receptor beta chains drawn from one sample of a study of blood T cells in healthy people across ages. TCRdb independently ran MiXCR on the 5' RACE reads; one entry per CDR3 protein. The profile shows about 1.5 million distinct CDR3 sequences, around 40% of them singletons. Specimen: blood. Source of these receptors: a woman younger than 35 in good health. Both conserved end residues are part of each CDR3. Fields, in order: D gene, clone size, V gene, J gene, CDR3 protein, CDR3 DNA. The D gene is left open where the match is weak. The size entry is marked missing in some rows and otherwise reads once, few, many or a size class.

>-|-|TRBV14|TRBJ1-2
CASSPRRGTNAHGYTF
TGTGCCAGCAGCCCCCGTAGGGGGACAAATGCACATGGCTACACCTTC
>-|few|TRBV6-2/TRBV6-3|TRBJ1-5
CASNGYSNQPQHF
TGTGCCAGCAACGGGTATAGCAATCAGCCCCAGCATTTT
>-|-|TRBV20-1|TRBJ2-2
CSAEQTNTGELFF
TGCAGTGCTGAACAGACGAACACCGGGGAGCTGTTTTTT
>-|-|TRBV4-1|TRBJ2-1
CASSQPQQGYNEQFF
TGCGCCAGCAGCCAACCCCAACAGGGATACAATGAGCAGTTCTTC
>-|-|TRBV11-2|TRBJ2-1
CASSFSGLLSEQFF
TGTGCCAGCAGCTTTTCGGGTTTGCTCAGTGAGCAGTTCTTC
>TRBD2|-|TRBV24-1|TRBJ2-1
CATSDPSGDSYNEQFF
TGTGCCACCAGTGACCCGAGCGGGGACTCCTACAATGAGCAGTTCTTC
>TRBD1|once|TRBV20-1|TRBJ1-1
CSARDDRGVIDTEAFF
TGCAGTGCTAGAGACGACAGGGGAGTGATTGACACTGAAGCTTTCTTT
>-|few|TRBV9|TRBJ1-2
CATGSPRGGYTF
TGTGCCACCGGCTCACCCCGGGGTGGCTACACCTTC
>-|-|TRBV12-3/TRBV12-4|TRBJ2-1
CASTLANKQFF
TGTGCCAGCACCCTAGCCAATAAGCAGTTCTTC
>TRBD1|few|TRBV2|TRBJ1-1
CASRTGGRSEAFF
TGTGCCAGCAGAACAGGGGGTAGATCTGAAGCTTTCTTT
>-|few|TRBV12-3/TRBV12-4|TRBJ2-1
CASSLVAHEQFF
TGTGCCAGCAGTTTAGTGGCCCATGAGCAGTTCTTC
>-|-|TRBV12-3/TRBV12-4|TRBJ1-1
CASSLGGAAVNTEAFF
TGTGCCAGCAGTTTGGGAGGGGCAGCGGTGAACACTGAAGCTTTCTTT
>TRBD1|-|TRBV29-1|TRBJ1-2
CGVERDRGYGYTF
TGCGGCGTCGAACGGGACAGGGGCTATGGCTACACCTTC
>TRBD2|-|TRBV4-3|TRBJ2-1
CASSQDFGSGGPYNEQFF
TGCGCCAGCAGCCAAGATTTTGGTAGCGGGGGGCCATACAATGAGCAGTTCTTC
>TRBD2|few|TRBV25-1|TRBJ2-7
CASSATTRAGGNYNEQYF
TGTGCCAGCAGTGCTACTACTAGAGCGGGAGGGAACTACAATGAGCAGTACTTC
>-|many|TRBV20-1|TRBJ2-1
CSATSFNEQFF
TGCAGTGCTACCTCTTTTAATGAGCAGTTCTTC
>-|-|TRBV2|TRBJ2-2
CASSGNGPNPSNTGELFF
TGTGCCAGCAGTGGTAATGGACCGAATCCCTCGAACACCGGGGAGCTGTTTTTT
>-|-|TRBV7-6|TRBJ2-5
CASSVEPSQETQYF
TGTGCCAGCAGCGTAGAGCCGAGTCAGGAGACCCAGTACTTC
>-|few|TRBV27|TRBJ2-7
CASSLRGLAYEQYF
TGTGCCAGCAGTTTACGGGGCTTGGCCTACGAGCAGTACTTC
>-|-|TRBV5-1|TRBJ1-2
CASTKTGTNYGYTF
TGCGCCAGCACCAAGACAGGAACTAACTATGGCTACACCTTC
>TRBD1|few|TRBV7-2|TRBJ2-7
CASSSGQSREQYF
TGTGCCAGCAGCTCGGGACAGTCTAGAGAGCAGTACTTC
>-|once|TRBV13|TRBJ1-6
CASSTVGSPLHF
TGTGCCAGCAGCACGGTGGGATCACCCCTCCACTTT
>TRBD1|few|TRBV7-9|TRBJ1-2
CASSDYGTGDTYGYTF
TGTGCCAGCAGTGATTATGGGACAGGGGATACCTATGGCTACACCTTC
>-|few|TRBV7-2|TRBJ2-7
CASSLGQVNEQYF
TGTGCCAGCAGCTTAGGACAGGTGAACGAGCAGTACTTC
>-|-|TRBV2|TRBJ2-1
CASSKPLTSVVEQFF
TGTGCCAGCAGTAAACCTCTAACATCGGTTGTTGAGCAGTTCTTC
>-|many|TRBV27|TRBJ1-5
CASSFDGSNQPQHF
TGTGCCAGCAGTTTCGACGGTAGCAATCAGCCCCAGCATTTT
>TRBD1|-|TRBV30|TRBJ2-1
CAWDRAYNEQFF
TGTGCGTGGGACAGAGCCTACAATGAGCAGTTCTTC
>TRBD2|many|TRBV29-1|TRBJ2-1
CSATLAGGYNEQFF
TGCAGTGCAACCCTAGCGGGAGGGTACAATGAGCAGTTCTTC
>-|-|TRBV4-3|TRBJ2-7
CASSQDPANSYEQYF
TGCGCCAGCAGCCAAGACCCCGCAAATTCCTACGAGCAGTACTTC
>-|few|TRBV15|TRBJ2-1
CATSSIHKNNEQFF
TGTGCCACCAGCAGTATACACAAAAACAATGAGCAGTTCTTC
>-|few|TRBV6-2/TRBV6-3|TRBJ1-2
CASSDVYGYTF
TGTGCCAGCTCTGATGTGTACGGCTACACCTTC
>TRBD1|-|TRBV3-1|TRBJ2-2
CASSRQGAGELFF
TGTGCCAGCAGCCGACAGGGGGCCGGGGAGCTGTTTTTT
>-|-|TRBV6-2/TRBV6-3|TRBJ2-1
CASSHLHGSNEQFF
TGTGCCAGCAGCCATCTACACGGATCCAATGAGCAGTTCTTC
>TRBD1|-|TRBV7-2|TRBJ2-5
CASSAGQGIYETQYF
TGTGCCAGCAGCGCCGGACAGGGGATATACGAGACCCAGTACTTC
>TRBD1|-|TRBV7-6|TRBJ2-7
CVSSRNHGQGIYEQYF
TGTGTCAGCAGCAGAAACCATGGACAGGGAATCTACGAGCAGTACTTC
>-|-|TRBV10-3|TRBJ1-4
CAISESTYQNEKPFF
TGTGCCATCAGTGAGTCGACTTATCAAAATGAAAAACCGTTTTTT
>-|many|TRBV29-1|TRBJ1-2
CSVRWEIGAAANYGYTF
TGCAGCGTTCGTTGGGAAATCGGGGCAGCAGCTAACTATGGCTACACCTTC
>TRBD1|-|TRBV18|TRBJ2-7
CASSPLPGTGVYEQYF
TGTGCCAGCTCACCACTACCCGGGACAGGGGTATACGAGCAGTACTTC
>TRBD1|few|TRBV9|TRBJ1-5
CASSSGQDNQPQHF
TGTGCCAGCAGCTCGGGACAGGACAATCAGCCCCAGCATTTT
>-|-|TRBV12-3/TRBV12-4|TRBJ2-5
CASSYRAQETQYF
TGTGCCAGCAGTTACAGGGCTCAAGAGACCCAGTACTTC
>TRBD2|-|TRBV11-2|TRBJ2-7
CARSFPPGLAGDRQYF
TGTGCCCGCAGCTTCCCCCCCGGACTAGCGGGAGACAGGCAGTACTTC
>-|few|TRBV20-1|TRBJ1-6
CSARDQPRGSPLHF
TGCAGTGCTAGAGATCAGCCAAGGGGTTCACCCCTCCACTTT
>-|-|TRBV4-1|TRBJ2-5
CASSGDFNEQYF
TGCGCCAGCAGCGGGGACTTCAATGAGCAGTACTTC
>-|-|TRBV7-2|TRBJ2-1
CASSQVRGRFRGEQFF
TGTGCCAGCAGCCAGGTTCGGGGGAGGTTTCGCGGTGAGCAGTTCTTC
>-|-|TRBV7-9|TRBJ1-1
CASSSFRRDTEAFF
TGTGCCAGCAGTTCTTTTCGGAGGGACACTGAAGCTTTCTTT